This T cell receptor beta chain was captured by sequencing in a study of radiation and T cells in renal cell carcinoma. Study outcomes and limitations: From baseline, blood top tumor clonotypes peaked at 2 weeks post-radiation. Baseline intratumoral clonotype presence is unknown without pretreatment biopsies.

The sample's time point: blood 4 weeks post-SBRT, at nephrectomy. Documented treatment: 15 Gy SBRT to primary tumor, nephrectomy 4 weeks later. After SBRT, blood was collected at 2 and 4 weeks, plus baseline. The tumor was a clear cell renal cell carcinoma. Remarks on this clone: Its target is unknown.

Clones were sequenced by immunoSEQ multiplex PCR, and TCRdb holds only the in-frame ones, with some missing. The repertoire has roughly 45,000 clones, roughly 80% of them found once; the top ten carry 25% to 30%. After removal of 1 base from V and 1 base from J, the junction contained 6 bases not matched to a gene. The germline gives CDR1 WSHSY, CDR2 SAAADI. The CDR3 runs 16 residues. The chain employs TRBV10-2 and TRBJ2-5, with TRBD1 matching over 7 bases. This TCR came from a woman in her seventies with renal cell carcinoma. Sample: blood, taken from a patient whose treatment included radiotherapy and nephrectomy. The CDR3, as DNA: TGCGCCAGCAGTGAGTGGGGGACAGTGGTCCAAGAGACCCAGTACTTC. Encoded protein: CASSEWGTVVQETQYF.